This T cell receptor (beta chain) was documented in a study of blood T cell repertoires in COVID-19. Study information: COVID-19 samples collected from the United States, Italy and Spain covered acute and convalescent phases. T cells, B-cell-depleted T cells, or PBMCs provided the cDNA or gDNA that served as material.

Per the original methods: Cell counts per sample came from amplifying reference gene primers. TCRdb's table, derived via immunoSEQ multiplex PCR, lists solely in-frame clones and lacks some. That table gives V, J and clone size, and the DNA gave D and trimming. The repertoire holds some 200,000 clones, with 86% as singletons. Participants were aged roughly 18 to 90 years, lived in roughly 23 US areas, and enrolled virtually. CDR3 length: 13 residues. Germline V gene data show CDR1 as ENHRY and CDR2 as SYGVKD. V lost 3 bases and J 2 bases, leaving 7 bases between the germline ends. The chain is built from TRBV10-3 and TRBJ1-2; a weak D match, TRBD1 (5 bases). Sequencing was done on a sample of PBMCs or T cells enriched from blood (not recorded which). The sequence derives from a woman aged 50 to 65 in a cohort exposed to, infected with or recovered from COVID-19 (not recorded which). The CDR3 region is CAISDDRNYGYTF. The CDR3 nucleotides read TGTGCCATCAGTGACGACAGAAACTATGGCTACACCTTC.